The 21 T cell receptor beta chains below come from one sample, sequenced in a study of blood T cell repertoires in COVID-19. TCRdb keeps only in-frame clones here, not all; method: immunoSEQ multiplex PCR. The data hold some 120,000 clones, with 80% to 90% observed a single time. The specimen sequenced was peripheral blood. The receptor source for this set is a human donor with acute or convalescent COVID-19. The donor label of this sample is uncertain.

This chain connects TRBV18 to TRBJ2-4; 7 bases align to TRBD2. Germline loops: CDR1 KGHSH, CDR2 LQKENI. This CDR3 contains 13 residues. The trim removed 5 bases at V and 5 bases at J, leaving 3 bases unmatched. The CDR3 nucleotides are TGTGCCAGCTCAGCCCTAGCGGAAAACATTCAGTACTTC. It translates to CASSALAENIQYF.

The V gene is TRBV7-2, the J gene TRBJ2-2, with 10 bases fitting TRBD2. Trimming at V came to 0 bases and at J to 7 bases, leaving 2 bases not matched to a gene. The CDR3 has 15 amino acids. The germline V gene encodes CDR1 SGHTA and CDR2 FQGNSA. The CDR3 reads CASSLALAGVGELFF. DNA of the CDR3: TGTGCCAGCAGCTTAGCTCTAGCGGGGGTCGGGGAGCTGTTTTTT.

The chain links TRBV2 to TRBJ1-2, with 8 bases aligning to TRBD1. With 1 base clipped from V and 7 bases from J, the junction kept 5 bases outside the gene matches. The CDR3 runs to 14 residues. Germline V gene data show CDR1 as SNHLY and CDR2 as FYNNEI. Written as DNA, the CDR3 is TGTGCCAGCAGTGAAGGTACAGGGGGAAGTGGCTACACCTTC. It codes for CASSEGTGGSGYTF.

The chain recombines TRBV28 with TRBJ2-2, with D possibly TRBD2 on 6 matching bases. The CDR3 loop spans 17 amino acids. Trimming removed 6 bases at V and 2 bases at J, with 19 bases between. Per germline, CDR1 MDHEN and CDR2 SYDVKM. In DNA form, the CDR3 reads TGTGCCAGCAGCCCCTTATGGGGGGTGCCCAACACCGGGGAGCTGTTTTTT. Residues: CASSPLWGVPNTGELFF. Full variable domain (missing parts from reference TRBV28 and TRBJ2-2): DVKVTQSSRYLVKRTGEKVFLECVQDMDHENMFWYRQDPGLGLRLIYFSYDVKMKEKGDIPEGYSVSREKKERFSLILESASTNQTSMYLCASSPLWGVPNTGELFFGEGSRLTVL.

The V and J genes are TRBV25-1 and TRBJ1-2; D gene unclear. The CDR3 covers 11 residues. V was cut by 5 bases and J by 5 bases, with 6 bases left in between. Germline values: CDR1 MGHDK, CDR2 SYGVNS. The chain's CDR3 is CASSYQYGYTF. The CDR3, as DNA: TGTGCCAGCAGTTACCAGTATGGCTACACCTTC.

Worth noting for this clone: The germline gene is not matched at one end of the junction; a read error may be the cause. This sequence joins TRBV5-1 and TRBJ2-5, with TRBD2 matching 7 bases. Germline-derived CDR1 and CDR2 are SGHRS and YFSETQ. CDR3 size: 15 residues. The CDR3 region has the DNA TGCGCCCGCAGCTTGGGGGGGGGACTCCAAGAGACCCAGTACTTC. It encodes CARSLGGGLQETQYF.

The chain couples TRBV28 to TRBJ1-1; 7 positions match TRBD1. The length of the CDR3 is 15 residues. Germline-derived CDR1 and CDR2 are MDHEN and SYDVKM. Trimming cost V 7 bases and J 0 bases; bases outside gene matches: 8. The CDR3 DNA sequence: TGTGCCAGCACTGGGGACAGCTCCATGAACACTGAAGCTTTCTTT. It yields the protein CASTGDSSMNTEAFF.

The chain couples TRBV4-1 to TRBJ2-1; TRBD2 matches at 12 bases. CDR1 MGHRA and CDR2 YSYEKL come from the germline V gene. The CDR3 runs to 16 residues. V dropped 3 bases and J dropped 7; count of bases not matched to a gene: 7. CDR3 in amino acids: CASSHYGLAGSNEQFF. The CDR3 DNA is TGCGCCAGCAGCCACTATGGACTAGCGGGATCAAATGAGCAGTTCTTC.

This clone was detected once. This chain connects TRBV19 to TRBJ1-1; no reliable D call. This CDR3 region has 13 residues. From germline, CDR1 is LNHDA and CDR2 SQIVND (reference sequence). V lost 5 bases and J lost 6, with 13 bases in between. CDR3 amino acids: CASSFVALSEAFF. CDR3 nucleotides: TGTGCCAGTAGTTTTGTGGCATTATCTGAAGCTTTCTTT.

The chain employs TRBV7-8 and TRBJ2-7; 10 bases map to TRBD2. V shed 5 bases, J shed 3 bases, and the junction held 4 bases outside the gene matches. The CDR3 has 14 residues. Germline lookup yields CDR1 SGHVS and CDR2 FQNEAQ. DNA for the CDR3: TGTGCCAGCAGCCCCCGGACTAGCGGCTACGAGCAGTACTTC. This encodes CASSPRTSGYEQYF. Looking up the rest from reference TRBV7-8 and TRBJ2-7 gives the full variable domain: GAGVSQSPRYKVAKRGQDVALRCDPISGHVSLFWYQQALGQGPEFLTYFQNEAQLDKSGLPSDRFFAERPEGSVSTLKIQRTQQEDSAVYLCASSPRTSGYEQYFGPGTRLTVT.

The J gene is TRBJ1-2, the V gene TRBV7-3; D perhaps matches TRBD1 (6 bases). Trimming pared 5 bases from V and 4 bases from J, leaving 14 bases between. The V gene's germline CDR1 is SGHTA and CDR2 FQGTGA. The CDR3 runs 14 residues. Written as DNA, the CDR3 is TGTGCCAGCAGCCCAACAGACAGGCGCTATGGCTACACCTTC. Translating gives CASSPTDRRYGYTF.

This clone was observed a handful of times. The V gene is TRBV28, the J gene TRBJ2-7, with 7 bases matching TRBD1. Germline CDR1 is MDHEN and CDR2 is SYDVKM. The V segment lost 3 bases and the J segment 1 base; nucleotides outside the gene matches: 12. The CDR3 has 17 residues. CDR3 DNA sequence: TGTGCCAGCAGTTTCCTATCGGTAGGGGGCTTATCCTACGAGCAGTACTTC. Encoded protein: CASSFLSVGGLSYEQYF.

This clone appeared a single time. The chain links TRBV28 to TRBJ2-7, with a possible D match to TRBD2 (6 bases). Germline V lookup: CDR1 MDHEN, CDR2 SYDVKM. This CDR3 is built from 13 residues. V gave up 7 bases and J gave up 0 bases, with 10 bases separating them. DNA for the CDR3: TGTGCCAGCACGGCGGAGGGCTCCTACGAGCAGTACTTC. It codes for CASTAEGSYEQYF.

The chain is built from TRBV9 and TRBJ2-5, with TRBD2 identical over 9 bases. Looked up from germline, CDR1 is SGDLS and CDR2 is YYNGEE. With V trimmed by 6 bases and J by 4 bases, 10 bases remained unmatched. The CDR3 covers 15 residues. DNA for the CDR3: TGTGCCAGCAAACCCTCGGGAGCGGGGGGAGAGACCCAGTACTTC. This codes for CASKPSGAGGETQYF.

The chain has TRBV10-3 and TRBJ1-5; D not resolved. Deletions cut 3 bases from V and 1 base from J, with 13 bases between. CDR3 length equals 16 residues. Germline V gene sequence: CDR1 ENHRY, CDR2 SYGVKD. The CDR3 DNA reads TGTGCCATCAGTGACGGGCGAGCGGGGAGCAATCAGCCCCAGCATTTT. Translating gives CAISDGRAGSNQPQHF.

In regard to this clone: The same CDR3 also results from other DNA sequences found in this sample. The chain employs TRBV5-1 and TRBJ1-4; no firm D call. Germline assignment: CDR1 SGHRS and CDR2 YFSETQ. Between the trimmed V and J ends, which lost 4 bases and 0 bases, there was a span of 10 bases. The CDR3 has 15 residues. CDR3 DNA sequence: TGCGCCAGCAGCCTCCGAACGGCAACTAATGAAAAACTGTTTTTT. This codes for CASSLRTATNEKLFF. Together with reference TRBV5-1 and TRBJ1-4, the CDR3 gives the full variable domain: KAGVTQTPRYLIKTRGQQVTLSCSPISGHRSVSWYQQTPGQGLQFLFEYFSETQRNKGNFPGRFSGRQFSNSRSEMNVSTLELGDSALYLCASSLRTATNEKLFFGSGTQLSVL.

This clone was counted once. V usage is TRBV7-8 and J usage is TRBJ1-1, with TRBD1 as a possible D gene (6 bases). Germline loops: CDR1 SGHVS, CDR2 FQNEAQ. The CDR3 is 17 amino acids. Trimming removed 5 bases at V and 5 bases at J, with 24 bases between. CDR3 amino acids: CASSRSPSRGAGTEAFF. CDR3 sequence (DNA): TGTGCCAGCAGCCGTAGCCCGTCCCGGGGGGCTGGGACTGAAGCTTTCTTT.

This clone was recorded once. This chain uses TRBV28 with TRBJ2-4; TRBD1 matches at 8 bases. Germline V gene sequence: CDR1 MDHEN, CDR2 SYDVKM. This CDR3 comprises 19 residues. V was clipped by 5 bases and J by 0 bases; unmatched bases: 15. The chain's CDR3 is CASSPPAGGVGVAKNIQYF. In DNA form, the CDR3 reads TGTGCCAGCAGTCCCCCTGCAGGGGGCGTGGGGGTAGCCAAAAACATTCAGTACTTC. Complete variable domain (other parts from reference TRBV28 and TRBJ2-4): DVKVTQSSRYLVKRTGEKVFLECVQDMDHENMFWYRQDPGLGLRLIYFSYDVKMKEKGDIPEGYSVSREKKERFSLILESASTNQTSMYLCASSPPAGGVGVAKNIQYFGAGTRLSVL.

The genes are TRBV29-1 and TRBJ2-3; 11 bases line up with TRBD2. Germline V gene sequence: CDR1 SQVTM, CDR2 ANQGSEA. The CDR3 contains 19 residues. V shed 2 bases, J shed 3 bases, and the junction held 16 bases outside the gene matches. CDR3 sequence reads: CSVEWFRLAGGGSTDTQYF. As DNA, the CDR3 is TGCAGCGTTGAATGGTTTAGGCTAGCGGGAGGAGGTTCTACAGATACGCAGTATTTT.

The V gene is TRBV6-5, the J gene TRBJ1-1; 10 nucleotides match TRBD1. Germline V gives CDR1 MNHEY, CDR2 SVGAGI. The CDR3 has 15 residues. The V gene end was trimmed by 7 bases and the J gene end by 1 base; junction bases not matched to a gene: 6. The chain's CDR3 is CASNRQGAKNTEAFF. The CDR3 bases are TGTGCCAGCAACAGACAGGGGGCAAAGAACACTGAAGCTTTCTTT.

For this clone: The germline gene is not matched at one end of the junction; a read error may be the cause. The chain combines TRBV6-2 or TRBV6-3 with TRBJ2-1; 8 positions match TRBD2. The CDR3 has 13 residues. Germline V gene lookup returns CDR1 MNHEY and CDR2 SVGEGT. CDR3 loop: CASRYGGANEQFF. CDR3 bases: TGTGCCAGCCGTTACGGGGGGGCCAATGAGCAGTTCTTC.